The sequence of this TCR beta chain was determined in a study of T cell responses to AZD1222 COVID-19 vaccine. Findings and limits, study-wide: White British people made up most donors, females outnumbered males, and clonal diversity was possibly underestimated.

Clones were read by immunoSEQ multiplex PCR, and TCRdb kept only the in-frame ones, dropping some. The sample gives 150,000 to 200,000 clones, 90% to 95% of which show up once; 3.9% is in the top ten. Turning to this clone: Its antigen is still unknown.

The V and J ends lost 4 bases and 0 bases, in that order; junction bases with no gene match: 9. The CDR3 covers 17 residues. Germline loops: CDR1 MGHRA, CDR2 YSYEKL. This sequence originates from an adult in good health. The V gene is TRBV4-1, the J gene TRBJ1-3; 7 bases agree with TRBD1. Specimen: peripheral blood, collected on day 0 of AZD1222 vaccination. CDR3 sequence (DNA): TGCGCCAGCAGCCCGATAGGGGGCCTGAGCTCTGGAAACACCATATATTTT. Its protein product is CASSPIGGLSSGNTIYF.